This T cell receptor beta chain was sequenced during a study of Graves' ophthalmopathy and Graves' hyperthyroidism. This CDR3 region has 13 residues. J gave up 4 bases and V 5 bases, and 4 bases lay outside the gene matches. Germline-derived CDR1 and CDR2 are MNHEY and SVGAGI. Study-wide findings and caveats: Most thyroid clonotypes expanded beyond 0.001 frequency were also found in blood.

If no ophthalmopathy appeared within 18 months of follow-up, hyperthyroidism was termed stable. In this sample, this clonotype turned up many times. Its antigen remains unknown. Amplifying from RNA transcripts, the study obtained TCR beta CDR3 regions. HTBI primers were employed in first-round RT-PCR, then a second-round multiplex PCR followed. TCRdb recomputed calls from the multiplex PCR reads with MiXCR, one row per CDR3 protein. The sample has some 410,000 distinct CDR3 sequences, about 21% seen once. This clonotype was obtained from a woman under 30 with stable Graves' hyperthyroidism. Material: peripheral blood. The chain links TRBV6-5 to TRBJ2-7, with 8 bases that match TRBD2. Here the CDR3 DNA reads TGTGCCAGCAGTACGGGACTAGGGTACGAGCAGTACTTC. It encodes CASSTGLGYEQYF.